These 23 T cell receptor beta chains share one sample of origin, sequenced in a study of identical twins (dated by TCRdb to the mid-2010s). Libraries came from 5' RACE. Sequenced using an Illumina HiSeq 2000. The raw public data were reprocessed by TCRdb itself: fastp quality trimming at Q25, MiXCR clonotype calling, in-frame beta chains only. Under each unique CDR3 protein, matching rows form one entry showing the most common genes and DNA. The sample table holds 450,000 to 650,000 distinct CDR3 sequences, of which 9% to 10% were seen once. Approximately 3.2% of the sample rests with the top ten. The sample was also reused in another study, on yellow fever vaccine responses in identical twins.

The sequenced sample consisted of PBMCs. The receptors here all came from a woman aged 18 to 35 in good health.

A note on this clonotype: At one of its ends the junction is not consistent with the germline gene, which may arise from a read error. The chain recombines TRBV10-3 with TRBJ2-2; a weak D match, TRBD2 (5 bases). The CDR3 is made up of 13 amino acids. Germline V gene data show CDR1 as ENHRY and CDR2 as SYGVKD. CDR3 sequence reads: CAITGLDTGELLF. CDR3 DNA sequence: TGTGCCATCACCGGCCTTGACACCGGGGAGCTGTTGTTT.

The genes are TRBV21-1 and TRBJ1-1; no DNA check was done on the table's D call, TRBD1. TRBV21-1 is an annotated pseudogene. This CDR3 spans 15 amino acids. CDR3 sequence reads: CASSTGTRVDTEAFF. Written as DNA, the CDR3 is TGTGCCAGCAGCACCGGGACACGGGTGGACACTGAAGCTTTCTTT.

The chain joins TRBV3-1 to TRBJ1-5; TRBD1 matches 8 bases. The CDR3 consists of 15 residues. V was pared by 1 base and J by 6 bases, with 5 bases of the junction left unmatched. Germline V gene lookup returns CDR1 LGHDT and CDR2 YNNKEL (reference sequence). CDR3 in amino acids: CASSQATGGIQPQHF. CDR3 coding DNA: TGTGCCAGCAGCCAAGCAACAGGGGGTATTCAGCCCCAGCATTTT.

This clonotype was counted a few times. The chain carries TRBV10-3 and TRBJ2-7; TRBD2 matches at 11 bases. Germline lookup yields CDR1 ENHRY and CDR2 SYGVKD. Losses at the gene ends were 0 bases for V and 2 bases for J; bases not matched to a gene: 6. This CDR3 comprises 17 residues. CDR3 sequence (DNA): TGTGCCATCAGTGAGTCGGCTAGCGGGAGGATTACCTACGAGCAGTACTTC. Translating gives CAISESASGRITYEQYF.

This sequence joins TRBV14 and TRBJ2-2, with D unresolved. The CDR3 spans 16 residues. From germline, CDR1 is SGHDN and CDR2 FVKESK. Between the trimmed V and J ends, which lost 4 bases and 1 base, there was a span of 13 bases. The DNA of the CDR3 is TGTGCCAGCAGCCGGACCGGGCTGGGGAACACCGGGGAGCTGTTTTTT. Its protein product is CASSRTGLGNTGELFF. Full variable domain (remainder filled in from reference TRBV14 and TRBJ2-2): EAGVTQFPSHSVIEKGQTVTLRCDPISGHDNLYWYRRVMGKEIKFLLHFVKESKQDESGMPNNRFLAERTGGTYSTLKVQPAELEDSGVYFCASSRTGLGNTGELFFGEGSRLTVL.

V is TRBV20-1 and J is TRBJ2-7, with 8 nucleotides matching TRBD1. Germline loops: CDR1 DFQATT, CDR2 SNEGSKA (reference sequence). The CDR3 spans 14 residues. V lost 5 bases to trimming and J lost 0 bases; unmatched junction nucleotides: 6. The CDR3 reads CSAPSGTGSYEQYF. CDR3 DNA: TGCAGTGCTCCATCCGGGACAGGCTCCTACGAGCAGTACTTC.

The V gene is TRBV11-2, the J gene TRBJ2-1; D not resolved. From germline, CDR1 is SGHAT and CDR2 FQNNGV. The CDR3 length is 16 residues. V was clipped by 1 base and J by 0 bases, with 10 bases between them. CDR3 sequence: CASSLVALGSYNEQFF. The CDR3 DNA reads TGTGCCAGCAGCTTAGTAGCACTGGGCTCCTACAATGAGCAGTTCTTC. Variable domain in full (rest from reference TRBV11-2 and TRBJ2-1): EAGVAQSPRYKIIEKRQSVAFWCNPISGHATLYWYQQILGQGPKLLIQFQNNGVVDDSQLPKDRFSAERLKGVDSTLKIQPAKLEDSAVYLCASSLVALGSYNEQFFGPGTRLTVL.

The chain links TRBV12-3 or TRBV12-4 to TRBJ1-1, with 10 positions matching TRBD1. The CDR3 runs to 13 residues. V was clipped by 8 bases and J by 5 bases; unmatched bases: 5. CDR3 nucleotide sequence: TGTGCCAGCTGGGACAGGGGTAGGACTGAAGCTTTCTTT. Amino acids: CASWDRGRTEAFF.

The chain employs TRBV7-2 and TRBJ2-4; the D is unclear. Germline CDR1 and CDR2: SGHTA and FQGNSA. The CDR3 runs 16 residues. The ends were cut back, 1 base at V and 0 bases at J, with 10 bases in the middle. In nucleotides, the CDR3 is TGTGCCAGCAGCTTAGTGCCGGAACTAGCCAAAAACATTCAGTACTTC. Its protein is CASSLVPELAKNIQYF.

This clonotype was recorded at least ten times. The chain carries TRBV2 and TRBJ1-1; weak D call: TRBD1 (6 bases). This CDR3 has 13 amino acids. Germline CDR1 and CDR2: SNHLY and FYNNEI. V was pared by 7 bases and J by 1 base, with 10 bases between. CDR3 nucleotide sequence: TGTGCCAGCACCCTGGACAGGAACACTGAAGCTTTCTTT. Its translation: CASTLDRNTEAFF.

This clonotype showed up many times. J is TRBJ1-2 and V is TRBV29-1, with 10 nucleotides matching TRBD1. The CDR3 is made up of 15 amino acids. The J segment lost 5 bases and the V segment lost 0 bases, leaving 6 bases of the junction unmatched. CDR1 is SQVTM, CDR2 ANQGSEA, per germline. CDR3 protein: CSVEDHRDRGYGYTF. Here the CDR3 DNA reads TGCAGCGTTGAAGATCATCGGGACAGGGGATATGGCTACACCTTC.

There are a few counts of this clonotype. This chain links TRBV4-3 with TRBJ2-7; 7 bases fit TRBD2. The germline V gene encodes CDR1 LGHNA and CDR2 YSLEER. This CDR3 is built from 16 residues. Germline trimming cut 3 bases from V and 2 bases from J; bases unmatched to any gene: 10. The CDR3 loop reads CASSQRSGMRAYEQYF. The CDR3, as DNA: TGCGCCAGCAGCCAGCGAAGCGGGATGCGTGCCTACGAGCAGTACTTC.

This clonotype has just a few counts. CDR3 region: CASSRTGLPSYEQYF. The CDR3 DNA reads TGTGCCAGTAGCAGGACAGGCTTGCCCTCCTACGAGCAGTACTTC. The chain is built from TRBV19 and TRBJ2-7; the match to TRBD1 covers 7 bases. Trimming took 6 bases from V and 0 from J; bases not matched to a gene: 8. From germline, CDR1 is LNHDA and CDR2 SQIVND (reference sequence). This CDR3 spans 15 amino acids.

This clonotype has just a few counts. The chain couples TRBV29-1 to TRBJ2-3; 13 bases map to TRBD2. Germline-derived CDR1 and CDR2 are SQVTM and ANQGSEA. The CDR3 runs 17 residues. Trimming at V came to 0 bases and at J to 6 bases, leaving 9 bases not matched to a gene. The CDR3 reads CSVEEGLAGPTGDTQYF. The DNA of the CDR3 is TGCAGCGTTGAAGAGGGACTAGCGGGGCCGACGGGGGATACGCAGTATTTT.

This clonotype was counted a few times. The chain is built from TRBV19 and TRBJ1-1; no clear D gene. Trimming shortened V by 5 bases and J by 1 base, and 11 bases separated the two germline ends. Germline V lookup: CDR1 LNHDA, CDR2 SQIVND (reference sequence). This CDR3 spans 14 amino acids. CDR3 in DNA: TGTGCCAGTAGTTCCGTTTGGACGAACACTGAAGCTTTCTTT. Protein: CASSSVWTNTEAFF.

Ten or more counts support this clonotype. The chain is built from TRBV7-9 and TRBJ2-7; the match to TRBD1 covers 8 bases. Germline V gene lookup returns CDR1 SEHNR and CDR2 FQNEAQ (reference sequence). V gave up 6 bases and J gave up 5 bases; unmatched junction bases: 6. The CDR3 is made up of 13 amino acids. In nucleotides, the CDR3 is TGTGCCAGCAGTGCGGACAGGGCCCACGAGCAGTACTTC. Translation gives CASSADRAHEQYF.

Many counts were recorded for this clonotype. This chain connects TRBV6-5 to TRBJ1-1; a weak D match, TRBD1 (5 bases). The germline V and J ends were trimmed by 2 bases and 4 bases, with 8 bases remaining between them. The CDR3 is 13 residues long. Looked up from germline, CDR1 is MNHEY and CDR2 is SVGAGI. In DNA form, the CDR3 reads TGTGCCAGCAGTTACGGGAGGGGCACTGAAGCTTTCTTT. Residues: CASSYGRGTEAFF.

The V and J genes are TRBV18 and TRBJ2-3; D is possibly TRBD2 (5 bases). The CDR3 is 14 amino acids. Germline-derived CDR1 and CDR2 are KGHSH and LQKENI. Trimming left V 5 bases short and J 4 bases short, with 13 bases between. DNA of the CDR3: TGTGCCAGCTCAGAGCGTGGGAGCCCAGATACGCAGTATTTT. Its translation is CASSERGSPDTQYF.

The sample holds many counts of this clonotype. The chain carries TRBV7-9 and TRBJ1-3, with TRBD1 as a possible D gene (5 bases). The CDR3 totals 14 residues. Germline CDR1 SEHNR, CDR2 FQNEAQ (reference sequence). Trimming stripped 5 bases from V and 0 bases from J, with 8 bases between. In DNA, the CDR3 is TGTGCCAGCAGCCAACAGGACTCTGGAAACACCATATATTTT. It yields the protein CASSQQDSGNTIYF.

This clonotype has ten or more counts. This chain links TRBV30 with TRBJ2-5; 12 bases are a match to TRBD1. Per germline, CDR1 GTSNPN and CDR2 SVGIG (reference sequence). The CDR3 has 14 residues. Trimming removed 3 bases from V and 6 bases from J; junction bases left unmatched: 5. Here the CDR3 reads CAWSRDRGRQTQYF. Here the CDR3 DNA reads TGTGCCTGGAGCAGGGACAGGGGGCGGCAGACCCAGTACTTC.

This sequence joins TRBV10-2 and TRBJ2-2; unclear D gene. V dropped 6 bases and J dropped 4 bases, with 12 bases sitting between them. Germline CDR1 is WSHSY and CDR2 is SAAADI. The length of the CDR3 is 14 residues. The DNA of the CDR3 is TGCGCCAGCAGGGAAGAACTCAGCACCGGGGAGCTGTTTTTT. The encoded protein is CASREELSTGELFF.

There are many counts of this clonotype. The chain's CDR3 is CATRPIDLYGLETQYF. CDR3 nucleotide sequence: TGTGCCACCAGGCCCATCGATCTATACGGGCTGGAGACCCAGTACTTC. The V and J genes are TRBV15 and TRBJ2-5; unclear D gene. CDR1 LNHNV and CDR2 YYDKDF come from the germline V gene (reference sequence). Trimming stripped 6 bases from V and 5 bases from J, with 22 bases between. The CDR3 runs to 16 residues.

V usage is TRBV5-1 and J usage is TRBJ1-1, with a tentative D call TRBD1 (6 bases). Germline V lookup: CDR1 SGHRS, CDR2 YFSETQ. The CDR3 consists of 13 residues. Deletions cut 3 bases from V and 8 bases from J, with 14 bases between. As DNA, the CDR3 is TGCGCCAGCAGCTCTGAGGGGGTAGGGGAAGCTTTCTTT. The encoded protein is CASSSEGVGEAFF.